The clone carrying this T cell receptor (beta chain) was detected only once. This sample is part of a study of blood T cell repertoires in COVID-19. Study at large: T cells, B-cell-depleted T cells, or PBMCs provided the cDNA or gDNA that served as material.

The repertoire was sequenced with immunoSEQ multiplex PCR; TCRdb's copy has only in-frame clones and lacks some. Of under 100,000 clones in the sample, 89% were seen once. The CDR3 has 11 residues. The V and J ends lost 4 bases and 5 bases respectively, with 9 bases between them. Germline values: CDR1 DFQATT, CDR2 SNEGSKA (reference sequence). This TCR came from a woman aged 70-85 years with acute or convalescent COVID-19. This chain connects TRBV20-1 to TRBJ2-7, with D possibly TRBD1 on 5 matching bases. Sequences were obtained from peripheral blood. The DNA for the CDR3 is TGCAGTGCTAATCAGGGCCACGAGCAGTACGTC. Protein sequence: CSANQGHEQYV.